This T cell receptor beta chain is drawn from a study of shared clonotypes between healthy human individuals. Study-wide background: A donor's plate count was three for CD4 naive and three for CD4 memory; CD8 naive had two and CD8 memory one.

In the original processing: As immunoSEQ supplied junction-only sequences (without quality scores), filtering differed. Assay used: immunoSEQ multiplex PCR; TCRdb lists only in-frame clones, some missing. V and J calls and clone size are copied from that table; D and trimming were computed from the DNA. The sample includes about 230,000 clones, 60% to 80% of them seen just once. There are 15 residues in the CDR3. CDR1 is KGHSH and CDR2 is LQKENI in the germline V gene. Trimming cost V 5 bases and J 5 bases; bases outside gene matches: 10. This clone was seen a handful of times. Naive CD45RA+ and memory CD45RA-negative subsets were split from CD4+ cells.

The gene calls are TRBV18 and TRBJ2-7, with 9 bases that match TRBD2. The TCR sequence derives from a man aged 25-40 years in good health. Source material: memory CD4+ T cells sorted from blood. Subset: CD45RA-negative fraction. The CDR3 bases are TGTGCCAGCTCAACGACTATAGCGGGAGTCGACGAGCAGTACTTC. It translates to CASSTTIAGVDEQYF.